This T cell receptor (beta chain) was obtained from a study of beta chain features in type 1 diabetes. Study results and caveats: The VDJ junctions of type 1 diabetes patients carried fewer insertions and more deletions. Relative to healthy donors, patients appeared to have naive, central memory and Treg TCRB repertoires that were more similar.

Expressed TCRB transcripts were sequenced because the isolated RNA had all been reverse transcribed beforehand. Clones were sequenced by immunoSEQ multiplex PCR, and TCRdb holds only the in-frame ones, with some missing. The repertoire includes about 230,000 clones, 7.5% to 10% of them detected once, and about 0.037% sits in the top ten. Approximately 100 mL of blood, on average, came from one heparinised draw per donor. This clone was seen a handful of times. Its target is unknown. Germline V gives CDR1 WSHSY, CDR2 SAAADI. The CDR3 spans 15 residues. V was clipped by 3 bases and J by 0 bases; unmatched bases: 2.

Sample: naive CD4+ T cells from blood. The TCR originated in a woman aged 18-35 years in good health. The chain links TRBV10-2 to TRBJ2-1, with 7 positions matching TRBD2. The CDR3 reads CASSEAGYSYNEQFF. The CDR3 DNA sequence: TGCGCCAGCAGTGAAGCGGGGTACTCCTACAATGAGCAGTTCTTC.